This entry is about one T cell receptor beta chain. Antigen: not known. The data belong to a study of beta chain features in type 1 diabetes. Study results and limitations: Among patients with Type 1 diabetes, TCRB CDR3s were moderately but significantly shorter in every one of the four CD4+ subsets.

Germline V gene data show CDR1 as KGHSH and CDR2 as LQKENI. The CDR3 sequence is 15 residues long. V was clipped by 3 bases and J by 0 bases, with 11 bases between them. Expressed TCRB transcripts got sequenced, as all isolated RNA was reverse transcribed. Assay used: immunoSEQ multiplex PCR; TCRdb lists only in-frame clones, some missing. This sample has around 100,000 clones; over 25% occur once, and the top ten carry about 0.57%. The receptor comes from a young woman with type 1 diabetes. The chain uses TRBV18 and TRBJ1-1; D unresolved. The sequenced material came from central memory CD4+ T cells from blood. CDR3 in amino acids: CASSPVVSVNTEAFF. The CDR3 DNA reads as TGTGCCAGCTCACCGGTTGTGTCGGTGAACACTGAAGCTTTCTTT.